This TCR beta chain derives from a study of cytomegalovirus exposure and HLA in healthy donors. Overall study findings and caveats: Donors belonging to an Asian-associated ancestry cluster reportedly showed fewer N-insertions in productive TCRs than the roughly 680-donor mean, according to what a later analysis found.

On this clone itself: The antigen is not known.

Among the donors, all were healthy bone marrow donors. The germline V gene has CDR1 LGHNA and CDR2 YNFKEQ. CDR3 size: 16 residues. V dropped 0 bases and J dropped 0 bases, with 11 bases sitting between them. The PCR employed 60 Vbeta primers together with 13 Jbeta primers. The repertoire was sequenced with immunoSEQ multiplex PCR; TCRdb's copy has only in-frame clones and lacks some. This sample contains tens of thousands of clones. This sequence was found in a man aged 30-40 years in good health and CMV-seronegative. Sequenced sample: PBMCs. The V call is TRBV4-2, the J call TRBJ1-1; D possibly corresponds to TRBD1 (5 bases). CDR3 bases: TGTGCCAGCAGCCAAGATCCAGGCAGGGTGAACACTGAAGCTTTCTTT. It codes for CASSQDPGRVNTEAFF.